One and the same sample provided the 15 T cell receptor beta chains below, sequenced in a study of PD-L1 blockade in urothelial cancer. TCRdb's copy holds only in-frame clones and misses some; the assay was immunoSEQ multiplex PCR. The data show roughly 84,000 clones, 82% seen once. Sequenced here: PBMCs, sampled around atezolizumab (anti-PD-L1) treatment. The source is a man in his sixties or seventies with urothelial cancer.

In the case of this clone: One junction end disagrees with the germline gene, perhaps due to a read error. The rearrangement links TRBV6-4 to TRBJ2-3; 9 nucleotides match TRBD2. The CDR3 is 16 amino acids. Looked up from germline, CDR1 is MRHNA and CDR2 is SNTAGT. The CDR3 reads CASSDSPGTSIDTQYF. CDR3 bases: TGTGCCAGCAGTGACTCACCCGGGACTAGCATAGATACGCAGTATTTT.

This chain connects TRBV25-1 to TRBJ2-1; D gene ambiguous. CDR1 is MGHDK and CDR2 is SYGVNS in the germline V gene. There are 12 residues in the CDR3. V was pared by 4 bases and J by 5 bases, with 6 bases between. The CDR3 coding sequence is TGTGCCAGCAGTGTGCGGAACAATGAGCAGTTCTTC. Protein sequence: CASSVRNNEQFF. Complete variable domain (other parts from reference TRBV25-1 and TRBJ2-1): EADIYQTPRYLVIGTGKKITLECSQTMGHDKMYWYQQDPGMELHLIHYSYGVNSTEKGDLSSESTVSRIRTEHFPLTLESARPSHTSQYLCASSVRNNEQFFGPGTRLTVL.

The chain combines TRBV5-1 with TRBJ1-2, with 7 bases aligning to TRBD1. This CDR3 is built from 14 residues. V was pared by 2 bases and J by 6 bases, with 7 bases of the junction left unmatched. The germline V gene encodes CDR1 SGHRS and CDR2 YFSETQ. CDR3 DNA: TGCGCCAGCAGCTTAGGTGACAGGGAAAATGGCTACACCTTC. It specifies CASSLGDRENGYTF.

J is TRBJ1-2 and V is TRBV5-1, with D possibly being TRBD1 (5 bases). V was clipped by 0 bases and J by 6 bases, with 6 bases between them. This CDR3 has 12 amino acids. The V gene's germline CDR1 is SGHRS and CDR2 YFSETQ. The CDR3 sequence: CASSLGGDGYTF. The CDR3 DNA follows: TGCGCCAGCAGCTTGGGGGGGGATGGCTACACCTTC. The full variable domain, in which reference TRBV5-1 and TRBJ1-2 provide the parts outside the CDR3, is KAGVTQTPRYLIKTRGQQVTLSCSPISGHRSVSWYQQTPGQGLQFLFEYFSETQRNKGNFPGRFSGRQFSNSRSEMNVSTLELGDSALYLCASSLGGDGYTFGSGTRLTVV.

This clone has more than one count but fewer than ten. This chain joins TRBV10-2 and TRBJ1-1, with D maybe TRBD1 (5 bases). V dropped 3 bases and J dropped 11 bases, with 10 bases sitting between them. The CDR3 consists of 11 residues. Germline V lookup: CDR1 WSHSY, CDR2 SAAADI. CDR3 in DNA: TGCGCCAGCAGTGAAGCTCGACAGGCTTTCTTT. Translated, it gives CASSEARQAFF.

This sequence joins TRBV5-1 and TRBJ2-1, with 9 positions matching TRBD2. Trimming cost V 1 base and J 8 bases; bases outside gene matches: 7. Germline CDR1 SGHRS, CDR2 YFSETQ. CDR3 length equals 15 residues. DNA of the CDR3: TGCGCCAGCAGCTTGACGGGACTAGCCGGGGATGAGCAGTTCTTC. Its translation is CASSLTGLAGDEQFF.

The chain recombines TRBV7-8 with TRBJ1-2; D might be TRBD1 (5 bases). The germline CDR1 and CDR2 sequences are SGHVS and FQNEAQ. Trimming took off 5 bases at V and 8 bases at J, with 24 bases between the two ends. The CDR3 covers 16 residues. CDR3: CASSADWTPTPEGYTF. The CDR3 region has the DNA TGTGCCAGCAGCGCCGACTGGACACCGACTCCCGAGGGCTACACCTTC. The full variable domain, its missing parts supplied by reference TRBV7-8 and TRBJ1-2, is GAGVSQSPRYKVAKRGQDVALRCDPISGHVSLFWYQQALGQGPEFLTYFQNEAQLDKSGLPSDRFFAERPEGSVSTLKIQRTQQEDSAVYLCASSADWTPTPEGYTFGSGTRLTVV.

For the CDR3, the DNA is TGTGCCAGCAGTTGGACAGGGGGCGGTGGCTATGGCTACACCTTC. Residues: CASSWTGGGGYGYTF. The chain has TRBV6-1 and TRBJ1-2; 11 bases match TRBD1. Germline V lookup: CDR1 MNHNS, CDR2 SASEGT. This CDR3 has 15 amino acids. J lost 4 bases, V lost 5 bases, and 6 bases had no gene match.

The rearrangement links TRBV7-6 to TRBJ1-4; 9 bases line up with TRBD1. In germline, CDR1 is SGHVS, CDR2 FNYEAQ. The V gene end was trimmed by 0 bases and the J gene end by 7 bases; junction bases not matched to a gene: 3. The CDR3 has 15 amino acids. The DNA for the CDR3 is TGTGCCAGCAGCTTAGCGGGGACAGGGACTGAAAAACTGTTTTTT. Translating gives CASSLAGTGTEKLFF.

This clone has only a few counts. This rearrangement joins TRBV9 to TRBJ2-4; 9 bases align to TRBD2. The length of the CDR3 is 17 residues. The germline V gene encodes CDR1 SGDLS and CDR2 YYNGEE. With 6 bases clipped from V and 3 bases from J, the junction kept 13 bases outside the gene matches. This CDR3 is CASTPGAGGRDKNIQYF. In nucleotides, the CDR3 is TGTGCCAGCACCCCCGGGGCGGGGGGGCGTGACAAAAACATTCAGTACTTC.

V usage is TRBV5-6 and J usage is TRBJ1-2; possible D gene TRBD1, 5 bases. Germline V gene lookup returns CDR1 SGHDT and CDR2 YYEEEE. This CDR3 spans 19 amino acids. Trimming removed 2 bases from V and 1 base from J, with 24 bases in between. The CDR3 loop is CASSFWVSHGQGFNYGYTF. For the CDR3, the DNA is TGTGCCAGCAGCTTCTGGGTCAGTCACGGGCAGGGATTTAACTATGGCTACACCTTC.

Here the CDR3 DNA reads TGTGCCAGCAGCTTACCCCGGGTCTACGCGGGGACCTACGAGCAGTACTTC. It is translated as CASSLPRVYAGTYEQYF. The chain employs TRBV11-2 and TRBJ2-7; perhaps TRBD2 as D (6 bases). The V end was cut by 2 bases, the J end by 2 bases, with 19 bases between. CDR1 SGHAT and CDR2 FQNNGV come from the germline V gene. The CDR3 consists of 17 residues.

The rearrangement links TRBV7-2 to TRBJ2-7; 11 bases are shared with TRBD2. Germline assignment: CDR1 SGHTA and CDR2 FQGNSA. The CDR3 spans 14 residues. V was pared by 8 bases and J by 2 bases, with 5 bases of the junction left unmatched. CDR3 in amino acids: CASLAGGQAYEQYF. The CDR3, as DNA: TGTGCCAGCCTAGCGGGAGGCCAGGCCTACGAGCAGTACTTC.

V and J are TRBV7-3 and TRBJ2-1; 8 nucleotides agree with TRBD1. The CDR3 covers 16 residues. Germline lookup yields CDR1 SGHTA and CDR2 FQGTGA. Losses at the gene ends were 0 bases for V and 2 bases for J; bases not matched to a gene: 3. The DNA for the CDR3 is TGTGCCAGCAGCTTAACTCGGACAGGGACCTACAATGAGCAGTTCTTC. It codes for CASSLTRTGTYNEQFF.

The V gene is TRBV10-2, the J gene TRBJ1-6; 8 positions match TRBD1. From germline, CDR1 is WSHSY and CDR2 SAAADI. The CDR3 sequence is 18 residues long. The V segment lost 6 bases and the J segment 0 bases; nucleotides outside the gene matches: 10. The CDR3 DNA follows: TGCGCCAGCAGCATCCGGGACAGGACCTTCTCCTATAATTCACCCCTCCACTTT. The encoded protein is CASSIRDRTFSYNSPLHF.